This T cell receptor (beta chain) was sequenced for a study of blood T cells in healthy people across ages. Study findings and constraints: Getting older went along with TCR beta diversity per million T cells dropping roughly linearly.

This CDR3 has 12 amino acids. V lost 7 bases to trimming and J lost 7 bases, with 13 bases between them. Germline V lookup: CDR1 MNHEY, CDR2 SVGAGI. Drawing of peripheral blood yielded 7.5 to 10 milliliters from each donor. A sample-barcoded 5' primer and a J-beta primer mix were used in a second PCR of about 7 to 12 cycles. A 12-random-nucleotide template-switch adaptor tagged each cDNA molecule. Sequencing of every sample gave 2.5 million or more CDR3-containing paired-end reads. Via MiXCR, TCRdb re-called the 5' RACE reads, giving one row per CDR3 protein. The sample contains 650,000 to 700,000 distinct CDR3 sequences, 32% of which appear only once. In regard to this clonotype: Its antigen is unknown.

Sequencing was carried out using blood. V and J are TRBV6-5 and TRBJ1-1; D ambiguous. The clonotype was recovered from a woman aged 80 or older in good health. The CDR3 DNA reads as TGTGCCAGCACCAAGGGTGGGTATGAAGCTTTCTTT. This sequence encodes CASTKGGYEAFF.